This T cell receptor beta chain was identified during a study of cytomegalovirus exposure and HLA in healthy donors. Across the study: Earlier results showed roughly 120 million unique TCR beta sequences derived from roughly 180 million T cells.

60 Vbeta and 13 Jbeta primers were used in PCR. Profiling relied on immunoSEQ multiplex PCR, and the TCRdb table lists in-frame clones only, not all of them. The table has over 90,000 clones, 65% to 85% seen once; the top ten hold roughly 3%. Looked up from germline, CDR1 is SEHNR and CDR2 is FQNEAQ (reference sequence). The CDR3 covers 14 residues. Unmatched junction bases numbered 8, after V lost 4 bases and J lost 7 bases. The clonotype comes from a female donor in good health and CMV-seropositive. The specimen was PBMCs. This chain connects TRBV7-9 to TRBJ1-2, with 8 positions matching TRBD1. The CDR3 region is CASSSLGQGPGYTF. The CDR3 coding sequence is TGTGCCAGCAGCTCATTAGGACAGGGCCCTGGCTACACCTTC.